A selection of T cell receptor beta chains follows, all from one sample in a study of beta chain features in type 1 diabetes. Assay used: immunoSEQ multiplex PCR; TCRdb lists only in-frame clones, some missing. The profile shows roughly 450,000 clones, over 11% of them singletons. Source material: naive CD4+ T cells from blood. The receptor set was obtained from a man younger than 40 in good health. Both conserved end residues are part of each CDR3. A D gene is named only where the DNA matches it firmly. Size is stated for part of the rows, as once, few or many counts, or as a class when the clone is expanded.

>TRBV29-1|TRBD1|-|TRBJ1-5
CRQGFSNQPQHF
TGCAGACAGGGGTTTTCCAATCAGCCCCAGCATTTT
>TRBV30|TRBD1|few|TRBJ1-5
CAWNRGRTGQPQHF
TGTGCCTGGAACAGGGGAAGGACAGGCCAGCCCCAGCATTTT
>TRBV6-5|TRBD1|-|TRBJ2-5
CASSTGGMGETQYF
TGTGCCAGCAGTACAGGGGGCATGGGAGAGACCCAGTACTTC
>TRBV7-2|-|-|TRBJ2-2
CASSHAGELFF
TGTGCCAGCAGCCACGCCGGGGAGCTGTTTTTT
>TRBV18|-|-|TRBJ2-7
CASSPQQVTEQYF
TGTGCCAGCTCACCACAACAGGTGACCGAGCAGTACTTC
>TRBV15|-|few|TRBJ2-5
CATSRPKGVGETQYF
TGTGCCACCAGCAGACCAAAGGGGGTGGGAGAGACCCAGTACTTC
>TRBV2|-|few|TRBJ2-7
CASHRDTQNEQYF
TGTGCCAGCCACCGGGACACTCAAAACGAGCAGTACTTC
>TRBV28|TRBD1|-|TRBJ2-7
CASSLQGARYEQYF
TGTGCCAGCAGTTTGCAGGGGGCTCGCTACGAGCAGTACTTC
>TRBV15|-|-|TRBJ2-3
CATSRDRGETDTQYF
TGTGCCACCAGCAGAGATCGCGGGGAAACAGATACGCAGTATTTT
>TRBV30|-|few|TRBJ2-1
CAWTRDTYNEQFF
TGTGCCTGGACCCGGGATACGTACAATGAGCAGTTCTTC
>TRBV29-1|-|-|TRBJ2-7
CSVEGPGEYF
TGCAGCGTTGAGGGACCCGGGGAGTACTTC
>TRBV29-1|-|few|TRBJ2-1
CSVLEEVNNEQFF
TGCAGCGTTCTAGAAGAGGTAAACAATGAGCAGTTCTTC
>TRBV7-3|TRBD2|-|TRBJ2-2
CASSSLPSGRNTGELFF
TGTGCCAGCAGCTCCTTACCTAGCGGGAGGAACACCGGGGAGCTGTTTTTT
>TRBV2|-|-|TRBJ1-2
CASSEARHWDGYTF
TGTGCCAGCAGTGAAGCCAGACATTGGGATGGCTACACCTTC
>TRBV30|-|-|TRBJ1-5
CAWSQGNNQPQHF
TGTGCCTGGAGCCAGGGGAACAATCAGCCCCAGCATTTT
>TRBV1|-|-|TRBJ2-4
CTSSQSRGGSKNIQYF
TGCACCAGCAGCCAATCCCGCGGGGGGTCCAAAAACATTCAGTACTTC
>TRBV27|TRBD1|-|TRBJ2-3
CASSLRGRTDTQYF
TGTGCCAGCAGTTTAAGGGGGCGCACAGATACGCAGTATTTT
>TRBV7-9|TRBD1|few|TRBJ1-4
CASSSTGVREKLFF
TGTGCCAGCAGCTCCACAGGGGTACGGGAAAAACTGTTTTTT
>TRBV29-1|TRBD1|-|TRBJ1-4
CSVARGRIGEKLFF
TGCAGCGTCGCCAGGGGGAGGATTGGTGAAAAACTGTTTTTT
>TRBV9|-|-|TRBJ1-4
CASTPSPMTPATNEKLFF
TGTGCCAGCACCCCTAGCCCTATGACACCTGCAACTAATGAAAAACTGTTTTTT
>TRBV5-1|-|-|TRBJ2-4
CASSLDENIQYF
TGCGCCAGCAGCTTGGACGAAAACATTCAGTACTTC
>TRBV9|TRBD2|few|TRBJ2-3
CASSVLSGRGSSTDTQYF
TGTGCCAGCAGCGTGTTGAGCGGGAGAGGGTCTAGCACAGATACGCAGTATTTT
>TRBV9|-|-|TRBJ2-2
CASSVGLTLNTGELFF
TGTGCCAGCAGCGTAGGTCTTACGTTGAACACCGGGGAGCTGTTTTTT
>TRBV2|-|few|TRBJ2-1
CASRADQDNEQFF
TGTGCCAGCAGGGCTGATCAAGACAATGAGCAGTTCTTC
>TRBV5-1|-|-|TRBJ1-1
CASSPTTNLPMRGFF
TGCGCCAGCAGCCCTACGACAAACCTACCTATGCGAGGTTTCTTT
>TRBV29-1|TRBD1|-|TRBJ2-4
CSVAGTDLAKNIQYF
TGCAGCGTAGCCGGGACAGACTTAGCCAAAAACATTCAGTACTTC
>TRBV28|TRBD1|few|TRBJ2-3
CASSPVDGTGAADTQYF
TGTGCCAGCAGTCCAGTCGACGGGACAGGGGCCGCAGATACGCAGTATTTT
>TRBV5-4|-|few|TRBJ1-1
CASSFPGHRNTEAFF
TGTGCCAGCAGCTTTCCGGGACACCGTAACACTGAAGCTTTCTTT
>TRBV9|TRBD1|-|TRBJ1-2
CASSPRDRSINYGYTF
TGTGCCAGCAGCCCTCGGGACAGGTCGATTAACTATGGCTACACCTTC
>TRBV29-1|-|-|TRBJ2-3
CSVRGDTQYF
TGCAGCGTTCGGGGAGATACGCAGTATTTT
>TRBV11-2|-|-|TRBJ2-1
CASSPQTGVQYNEQFF
TGTGCCAGCAGCCCCCAAACGGGGGTACAGTACAATGAGCAGTTCTTC
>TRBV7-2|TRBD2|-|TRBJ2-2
CASSLTFASGNGELFF
TGTGCCAGCAGCTTAACCTTCGCTAGCGGGAACGGGGAGCTGTTTTTT